One and the same sample provided the 30 T cell receptor beta chains below, sequenced in a study of cytomegalovirus exposure and HLA in healthy donors. Researchers ran the PCR with 60 Vbeta and 13 Jbeta primers. Sequencing was performed with immunoSEQ multiplex PCR; in TCRdb, only in-frame clones are kept and a portion is missing. The sample lists tens of thousands of clones, around three quarters occurring once. The specimen sequenced was PBMCs. These receptors were collected from a man aged 25-45 years in good health and CMV-seropositive.

V is TRBV7-3 and J is TRBJ2-7, with D perhaps matching TRBD1 (6 bases). V dropped 5 bases and J dropped 3 bases, with 20 bases sitting between them. Germline V gene sequence: CDR1 SGHTA, CDR2 FQGTGA. The CDR3 runs to 16 residues. CDR3 coding DNA: TGTGCCAGCAGCCAATACCCCCAGGGACATCTCTACGAGCAGTACTTC. Amino acid sequence: CASSQYPQGHLYEQYF.

The gene calls are TRBV5-1 and TRBJ2-7; D is possibly TRBD1 (5 bases). Germline lookup yields CDR1 SGHRS and CDR2 YFSETQ. V was trimmed by 2 bases and J by 9 bases, leaving 18 bases between them. This CDR3 region has 14 residues. CDR3 protein: CASSFEGWQGGQYF. The CDR3 nucleotides are TGCGCCAGCAGCTTCGAAGGATGGCAGGGTGGGCAGTACTTC.

The V gene is TRBV9, the J gene TRBJ1-3; D is perhaps TRBD1 (5 bases). The V end was cut by 4 bases, the J end by 0 bases, with 20 bases between. CDR1 SGDLS and CDR2 YYNGEE come from the germline V gene. CDR3 length: 18 amino acids. CDR3 residues: CASSNTYLGLSSGNTIYF. CDR3 nucleotide sequence: TGTGCCAGCAGCAACACGTATCTGGGGCTGAGCTCTGGAAACACCATATATTTT.

The V gene is TRBV18, the J gene TRBJ1-1; 7 bases are a match to TRBD1. With V trimmed by 6 bases and J by 2 bases, 6 bases remained unmatched. This CDR3 spans 14 amino acids. Germline lookup yields CDR1 KGHSH and CDR2 LQKENI. The CDR3 sequence: CASSMAGGNTEAFF. The CDR3 nucleotides are TGTGCCAGCTCCATGGCAGGGGGAAACACTGAAGCTTTCTTT.

V and J are TRBV19 and TRBJ2-1, with 14 bases matching TRBD2. Germline CDR1 is LNHDA and CDR2 is SQIVND (reference sequence). The CDR3 is made up of 16 amino acids. With V trimmed by 5 bases and J by 9 bases, 9 bases remained unmatched. CDR3 sequence: CASSLRTSGGPSEQFF. Written as DNA, the CDR3 is TGTGCCAGTAGTCTGCGGACTAGCGGGGGGCCAAGTGAGCAGTTCTTC.

V usage is TRBV5-6 and J usage is TRBJ2-1, with a possible D match to TRBD2 (6 bases). Germline V lookup: CDR1 SGHDT, CDR2 YYEEEE. This CDR3 region has 14 residues. V dropped 4 bases and J dropped 8 bases, with 16 bases sitting between them. CDR3 in DNA: TGTGCCAGCAGCCCACGGGACTGGAGGGATGAGCAGTTCTTC. Its translation: CASSPRDWRDEQFF.

This chain uses TRBV7-8 with TRBJ1-5; D uncertain. V was shortened by 7 bases and J by 2 bases, with 9 bases between the two germline ends. Germline V gene lookup returns CDR1 SGHVS and CDR2 FQNEAQ. This CDR3 is 13 amino acids long. The CDR3 nucleotides read TGTGCCAGCACCAAATTTGGCAATCAGCCCCAGCATTTT. As protein: CASTKFGNQPQHF.

This CDR3 reads CASSQERGEQFF. CDR3 in DNA: TGTGCCAGCAGCCAGGAGCGGGGAGAGCAGTTCTTC. The V and J genes are TRBV5-6 and TRBJ2-1, with 7 bases that match TRBD2. The trim removed 4 bases at V and 10 bases at J, leaving 5 bases unmatched. The CDR3 totals 12 residues. Germline V gene sequence: CDR1 SGHDT, CDR2 YYEEEE.

The chain joins TRBV11-3 to TRBJ2-2; TRBD1 matches at 10 bases. This CDR3 region has 15 residues. Trimming took 4 bases from V and 4 from J; bases not matched to a gene: 3. Germline lookup yields CDR1 SGHNT and CDR2 YENEEA. CDR3: CASSWGQGPTGELFF. CDR3 bases: TGTGCCAGCAGCTGGGGACAGGGGCCCACCGGGGAGCTGTTTTTT. Combining the CDR3 with reference TRBV11-3 and TRBJ2-2 gives the whole variable domain EAGVVQSPRYKIIEKKQPVAFWCNPISGHNTLYWYLQNLGQGPELLIRYENEEAVDDSQLPKDRFSAERLKGVDSTLKIQPAELGDSAVYLCASSWGQGPTGELFFGEGSRLTVL.

The V and J genes are TRBV10-3 and TRBJ1-5, with no clear D. Between the trimmed V and J ends, which lost 10 bases and 6 bases, there was a span of 16 bases. The CDR3 contains 13 residues. CDR1 is ENHRY and CDR2 is SYGVKD in the germline V gene. This CDR3 reads CATYGGSGQPQHF. The CDR3 DNA reads as TGTGCCACCTACGGAGGTTCCGGTCAGCCCCAGCATTTT.

The V gene is TRBV10-3, the J gene TRBJ1-5, with D unclear. The germline V gene encodes CDR1 ENHRY and CDR2 SYGVKD. This CDR3 region has 12 residues. V lost 8 bases and J lost 4, with 9 bases in between. CDR3 region: CAIGDGNQPQHF. CDR3 sequence (DNA): TGTGCCATCGGAGACGGGAATCAGCCCCAGCATTTT.

The rearrangement joins TRBV6-5 to TRBJ2-3; TRBD1 might be the D (5 bases). CDR3 length equals 16 residues. The V end lost 0 bases, the J end lost 4 bases, and 14 bases lay between the germline ends. Germline V lookup: CDR1 MNHEY, CDR2 SVGAGI. The CDR3 reads CASSYSESQGSDTQYF. The CDR3 region has the DNA TGTGCCAGCAGTTACTCGGAATCTCAGGGATCAGATACGCAGTATTTT.

J is TRBJ1-3 and V is TRBV28; D may be TRBD1 (6 bases). The germline V gene has CDR1 MDHEN and CDR2 SYDVKM. This CDR3 is built from 13 residues. The V end lost 5 bases, the J end lost 7 bases, and 12 bases lay between the germline ends. In nucleotides, the CDR3 is TGTGCCAGCAGTCAGGGGACATCTAACACCATATATTTT. This encodes CASSQGTSNTIYF.

The chain joins TRBV6-1 to TRBJ2-1; maybe TRBD1 (6 bases). Germline loops: CDR1 MNHNS, CDR2 SASEGT. The CDR3 covers 14 residues. V was pared by 5 bases and J by 1 base, with 9 bases between. The CDR3 region has the DNA TGTGCCAGCAGTCAGGGGTGGTCCTACAATGAGCAGTTCTTC. Translation gives CASSQGWSYNEQFF.

CDR3 bases: TGTGCCAGCAGCCCCGCCAGGATGGGGAACACCGGGGAGCTGTTTTTT. As protein: CASSPARMGNTGELFF. The V and J genes are TRBV5-4 and TRBJ2-2; no clear D. This CDR3 is built from 16 residues. Germline-derived CDR1 and CDR2 are SGHNT and YYREEE (reference sequence). The ends were cut back, 4 bases at V and 1 base at J, with 14 bases in the middle.

The chain carries TRBV2 and TRBJ2-7, with D maybe TRBD1 (6 bases). The CDR3 is made up of 12 amino acids. Germline values: CDR1 SNHLY, CDR2 FYNNEI. Trimming shortened V by 6 bases and J by 3 bases, and 9 bases separated the two germline ends. This CDR3 is CASREQGYEQYF. The CDR3 DNA sequence: TGTGCCAGCAGGGAACAGGGCTACGAGCAGTACTTC.

The rearrangement links TRBV5-1 to TRBJ2-7; the D is unclear. Trimming took off 0 bases at V and 3 bases at J, with 7 bases between the two ends. The CDR3 spans 13 residues. Germline V lookup: CDR1 SGHRS, CDR2 YFSETQ. This CDR3 is CASSLVLSYEQYF. The CDR3 DNA reads TGCGCCAGCAGCTTGGTATTGAGCTACGAGCAGTACTTC.

The rearrangement joins TRBV28 to TRBJ1-5; D is possibly TRBD1 (6 bases). Trimming pared 6 bases from V and 4 bases from J, leaving 10 bases between. This CDR3 has 13 residues. In germline, CDR1 is MDHEN, CDR2 SYDVKM. CDR3 residues: CASRLTGNQPQHF. The CDR3, as DNA: TGTGCCAGCAGACTAACAGGGAATCAGCCCCAGCATTTT.

This chain connects TRBV15 to TRBJ2-1; perhaps TRBD1 as D (5 bases). V was trimmed by 0 bases and J by 6 bases, leaving 9 bases between them. The CDR3 is made up of 14 amino acids. From germline, CDR1 is LNHNV and CDR2 YYDKDF (reference sequence). CDR3 bases: TGTGCCACCAGCAGAGATCGAGACAGCAATGAGCAGTTCTTC. It is translated as CATSRDRDSNEQFF.

Comments on this clone: Germline is not matched at one junction end, which may reflect a read error. V is TRBV7-9 and J is TRBJ1-1; 8 bases align to TRBD1. The CDR3 has 12 amino acids. Germline V gene sequence: CDR1 SEHNR, CDR2 FQNEAQ (reference sequence). The CDR3 DNA reads as TGTTCCAGCAGGGGGGGAGGGACAGGAGCTTTCTTT. It specifies CSSRGGGTGAFF.

The V call is TRBV20-1, the J call TRBJ2-5; D not certain. From germline, CDR1 is DFQATT and CDR2 SNEGSKA (reference sequence). V was trimmed by 5 bases and J by 1 base, leaving 5 bases between them. This CDR3 has 11 amino acids. CDR3 region: CSAPSQETQYF. The CDR3, as DNA: TGCAGTGCTCCCTCCCAAGAGACCCAGTACTTC.

This clone was seen a handful of times. V and J are TRBV5-4 and TRBJ1-1, with D hard to call. The CDR3 loop spans 13 amino acids. Trimming pared 1 base from V and 0 bases from J, leaving 4 bases between. CDR1 is SGHNT, CDR2 YYREEE, per germline (reference sequence). The CDR3 region is CASSLLVNTEAFF. Here the CDR3 DNA reads TGTGCCAGCAGCTTGCTAGTGAACACTGAAGCTTTCTTT.

The gene calls are TRBV28 and TRBJ1-5, with D tentatively TRBD1 (5 bases). Germline V gene data show CDR1 as MDHEN and CDR2 as SYDVKM. The CDR3 contains 13 residues. Trimming left V 2 bases short and J 6 bases short, with 8 bases between. The chain's CDR3 is CASSLQGGQPQHF. The CDR3 DNA follows: TGTGCCAGCAGTTTACAGGGAGGTCAGCCCCAGCATTTT. Complete variable domain (other parts from reference TRBV28 and TRBJ1-5): DVKVTQSSRYLVKRTGEKVFLECVQDMDHENMFWYRQDPGLGLRLIYFSYDVKMKEKGDIPEGYSVSREKKERFSLILESASTNQTSMYLCASSLQGGQPQHFGDGTRLSIL.

This chain uses TRBV28 with TRBJ1-2, with D tentatively TRBD1 (5 bases). Germline CDR1 and CDR2: MDHEN and SYDVKM. V dropped 5 bases and J dropped 5 bases, with 18 bases sitting between them. The CDR3 is 15 residues long. CDR3: CASSPISGSGYGYTF. The CDR3 nucleotides are TGTGCCAGCAGTCCTATATCAGGGAGCGGGTATGGCTACACCTTC.

The chain recombines TRBV6-1 with TRBJ1-3; possible D gene TRBD1, 5 bases. The CDR3 totals 15 residues. V lost 6 bases and J 0 bases, leaving 12 bases between the germline ends. The germline V gene encodes CDR1 MNHNS and CDR2 SASEGT. DNA for the CDR3: TGTGCCAGCAGGGATAGGGGCTACTCTGGAAACACCATATATTTT. Translation gives CASRDRGYSGNTIYF.

The chain joins TRBV7-9 to TRBJ1-6, with TRBD1 matching over 8 bases. Germline V lookup: CDR1 SEHNR, CDR2 FQNEAQ (reference sequence). The CDR3 length is 16 residues. Trimming cost V 1 base and J 9 bases; bases outside gene matches: 8. This CDR3 reads CASSLGAGGQGSPLHF. The CDR3 DNA reads TGTGCCAGCAGCTTAGGAGCAGGGGGCCAGGGTTCACCCCTCCACTTT.

The CDR3 nucleotides read TGTGCCAGTAGTCGACAGGGCTCCTATAATTCACCCCTCCACTTT. Translation: CASSRQGSYNSPLHF. The chain carries TRBV19 and TRBJ1-6, with 7 bases fitting TRBD1. In germline, CDR1 is LNHDA, CDR2 SQIVND (reference sequence). Trimming took 5 bases from V and 0 from J; bases not matched to a gene: 1. This CDR3 region has 15 residues.

This chain links TRBV5-1 with TRBJ1-4; tentatively, D is TRBD1 (6 bases). The CDR3 runs to 17 residues. The V end was cut by 3 bases, the J end by 0 bases, with 15 bases between. Germline CDR1 reads SGHRS; CDR2 reads YFSETQ. CDR3 in DNA: TGCGCCAGCAGCTCAGCCTTACAGGGAGCAACTAATGAAAAACTGTTTTTT. It is translated as CASSSALQGATNEKLFF.

This clone was seen once. The gene calls are TRBV19 and TRBJ1-2; maybe TRBD1 (6 bases). Germline V lookup: CDR1 LNHDA, CDR2 SQIVND (reference sequence). The CDR3 consists of 15 residues. V was cut by 4 bases and J by 4 bases, with 16 bases left in between. The CDR3 region is CASSTQPGQSYGYTF. Here the CDR3 DNA reads TGTGCCAGTAGTACGCAACCGGGACAAAGCTATGGCTACACCTTC.

The V and J genes are TRBV29-1 and TRBJ2-7; 8 bases are a match to TRBD2. Germline values: CDR1 SQVTM, CDR2 ANQGSEA. The V gene end was trimmed by 3 bases and the J gene end by 0 bases; junction bases not matched to a gene: 7. This CDR3 contains 15 residues. The CDR3 bases are TGCAGCGTTGACCTTACTAGCGGATACTCCTACGAGCAGTACTTC. It specifies CSVDLTSGYSYEQYF.